Listed here are 10 T cell receptor beta chains from one sample, sequenced in a study of blood T cell repertoires in COVID-19. The repertoire was sequenced with immunoSEQ multiplex PCR; TCRdb's copy has only in-frame clones and lacks some. The sample yields about 200,000 clones, around four fifths seen once. The sequencing sample was made of peripheral blood. The source is a man in his 60s with COVID-19, enrolled during active disease.

The rearrangement joins TRBV5-1 to TRBJ1-6; D not resolved. V lost 4 bases and J lost 5, with 10 bases in between. Germline V gives CDR1 SGHRS, CDR2 YFSETQ. This CDR3 contains 14 residues. This CDR3 reads CASSAGNNNSPLHF. For the CDR3, the DNA is TGCGCCAGCAGCGCCGGGAACAATAATTCACCCCTCCACTTT.

The chain is built from TRBV7-6 and TRBJ2-7, with 7 bases that match TRBD1. The germline gives CDR1 SGHVS, CDR2 FNYEAQ. CDR3 length: 12 amino acids. V lost 5 bases to trimming and J lost 4 bases; unmatched junction nucleotides: 2. The CDR3 DNA sequence: TGTGCCAGCAGCATGACAGGGTACGAGCAGTACTTC. Encoded protein: CASSMTGYEQYF.

The chain recombines TRBV11-2 with TRBJ2-3; 7 bases are shared with TRBD2. After removal of 4 bases from V and 4 bases from J, the junction contained 8 bases not matched to a gene. The CDR3 sequence is 15 residues long. The germline V gene encodes CDR1 SGHAT and CDR2 FQNNGV. CDR3 sequence: CASSWGRASPDTQYF. CDR3 DNA sequence: TGTGCCAGCAGCTGGGGGAGGGCTAGCCCAGATACGCAGTATTTT. Filled out from reference TRBV11-2 and TRBJ2-3, the complete variable domain reads EAGVAQSPRYKIIEKRQSVAFWCNPISGHATLYWYQQILGQGPKLLIQFQNNGVVDDSQLPKDRFSAERLKGVDSTLKIQPAKLEDSAVYLCASSWGRASPDTQYFGPGTRLTVL.

The chain carries TRBV6-5 and TRBJ1-2, with 10 bases that match TRBD1. CDR1 is MNHEY, CDR2 SVGAGI, per germline. Unmatched junction bases numbered 8, after V lost 6 bases and J lost 4 bases. The CDR3 runs 15 residues. The CDR3 sequence is CASRDDRGRAYGYTF. In DNA, the CDR3 is TGTGCCAGCAGGGATGACAGGGGGCGGGCCTATGGCTACACCTTC.

The chain has TRBV15 and TRBJ2-7; D uncertain. Germline V CDR1 and CDR2: LNHNV, YYDKDF (reference sequence). The CDR3 loop spans 15 amino acids. The germline V and J ends were trimmed by 1 base and 3 bases, with 13 bases remaining between them. Written as DNA, the CDR3 is TGTGCCACCAGCAGAGGTGGTGAGCCCAACTACGAGCAGTACTTC. Amino acid sequence: CATSRGGEPNYEQYF.

J is TRBJ1-2 and V is TRBV3-1 (or the pseudogene TRBV3-2); perhaps TRBD1 as D (6 bases). Germline CDR1 LGHDT, CDR2 YNNKEL (reference sequence). Trimming removed 4 bases at V and 8 bases at J, with 14 bases between. This CDR3 spans 13 amino acids. CDR3 sequence reads: CASSPLGGGGYTF. CDR3 bases: TGTGCCAGCAGCCCTCTGGGAGGGGGAGGCTACACCTTC.

The rearrangement uses TRBV28 and TRBJ1-4, with D perhaps TRBD1 (6 bases). Trimming removed 2 bases from V and 0 bases from J, with 13 bases in between. Germline V gene data show CDR1 as MDHEN and CDR2 as SYDVKM. The CDR3 consists of 17 residues. CDR3 DNA: TGTGCCAGCAGTTTAAAACCCCCAGGGGCAACTAATGAAAAACTGTTTTTT. Protein product: CASSLKPPGATNEKLFF.

V and J are TRBV9 and TRBJ1-2, with a tentative D call TRBD1 (5 bases). The ends were cut back, 0 bases at V and 8 bases at J, with 11 bases in the middle. This CDR3 has 13 residues. Per the germline V gene, CDR1 is SGDLS and CDR2 is YYNGEE. CDR3 in amino acids: CASSVAGVEGYTF. The CDR3 DNA reads as TGTGCCAGCAGCGTAGCGGGGGTCGAAGGCTACACCTTC.

A few counts support this clone. The chain has TRBV6-5 and TRBJ1-3, with D unclear. This CDR3 is 14 amino acids long. V gave up 5 bases and J gave up 3 bases, with 11 bases separating them. In germline, CDR1 is MNHEY, CDR2 SVGAGI. CDR3 coding DNA: TGTGCCAGCAGTCGAGGCGGCTTTGGAAACACCATATATTTT. Amino acid sequence: CASSRGGFGNTIYF.

CDR3 nucleotide sequence: TGTGCCAGCAGTACGACAGGCGTAGGTTACGAGCAGTACTTC. As protein: CASSTTGVGYEQYF. The V and J genes are TRBV28 and TRBJ2-7, with D perhaps matching TRBD1 (6 bases). The V gene lost 5 bases and the J gene lost 4 bases, with 15 bases spanning the gap. The CDR3 loop spans 14 amino acids. Germline V lookup: CDR1 MDHEN, CDR2 SYDVKM. Complete variable domain (other parts from reference TRBV28 and TRBJ2-7): DVKVTQSSRYLVKRTGEKVFLECVQDMDHENMFWYRQDPGLGLRLIYFSYDVKMKEKGDIPEGYSVSREKKERFSLILESASTNQTSMYLCASSTTGVGYEQYFGPGTRLTVT.